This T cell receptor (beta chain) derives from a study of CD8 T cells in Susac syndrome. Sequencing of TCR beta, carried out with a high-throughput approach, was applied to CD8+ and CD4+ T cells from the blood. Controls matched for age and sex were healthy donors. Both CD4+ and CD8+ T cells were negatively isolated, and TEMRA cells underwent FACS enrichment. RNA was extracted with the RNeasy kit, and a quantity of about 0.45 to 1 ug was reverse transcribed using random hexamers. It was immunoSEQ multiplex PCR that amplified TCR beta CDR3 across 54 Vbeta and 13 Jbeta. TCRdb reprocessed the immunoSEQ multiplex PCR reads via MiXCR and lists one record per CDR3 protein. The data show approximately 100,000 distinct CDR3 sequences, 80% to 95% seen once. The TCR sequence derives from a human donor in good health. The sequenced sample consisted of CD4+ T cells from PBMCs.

DNA of the CDR3: TGTGCCAGCAGCTCCCTTCGGGGGAGTGGCACAGATACGCAGTATTTT. This sequence encodes CASSSLRGSGTDTQYF. V and J are TRBV7-2 and TRBJ2-3; D might be TRBD2 (6 bases). V lost 4 bases to trimming and J lost 1 base, with 15 bases between them. Germline V gene sequence: CDR1 SGHTA, CDR2 FQGNSA. The CDR3 consists of 16 residues. Combining the CDR3 with reference TRBV7-2 and TRBJ2-3 gives the whole variable domain GAGVSQSPSNKVTEKGKDVELRCDPISGHTALYWYRQSLGQGLEFLIYFQGNSAPDKSGLPSDRFSAERTGGSVSTLTIQRTQQEDSAVYLCASSSLRGSGTDTQYFGPGTRLTVL.